These T cell receptor beta chains were read from a single sample in a study of radiotherapy plus CTLA-4 blockade in lung cancer. Measured with immunoSEQ multiplex PCR; TCRdb has only the in-frame clones, and not every one. The sample has 85,000 to 95,000 clones, about four fifths seen once. Sequenced material: peripheral blood, taken from a patient treated with radiotherapy plus ipilimumab. The receptors originated from a human donor with non-small cell lung cancer that progressed on radiotherapy plus ipilimumab. CDR3s include the opening cysteine and the closing phenylalanine or tryptophan. A D gene is named only where the DNA matches it firmly. Only some rows state a clone size, as once, few, many or a class for expanded clones.

V gene	J gene	clone size	D gene	CDR3 protein	CDR3 DNA
TRBV7-9	TRBJ2-1	-	TRBD2	CASSPSGRANEQFF	TGTGCCAGCAGCCCTAGCGGGAGGGCCAATGAGCAGTTCTTC
TRBV7-8	TRBJ1-2	once	-	CASSMPGDGYTF	TGTGCCAGCAGTATGCCAGGGGATGGCTACACCTTC
TRBV9	TRBJ2-1	-	-	CASSARGGRSLRSSYNEQFF	TGTGCCAGCAGCGCCCGTGGGGGACGCTCCCTAAGAAGCTCCTACAATGAGCAGTTCTTC
TRBV23-1	TRBJ2-1	few	-	CASSQSHLTSHEQFF	TGCGCCAGCAGTCAATCCCACCTTACCTCCCATGAGCAGTTCTTC
TRBV27	TRBJ2-5	-	-	CASSHRLVGETQYF	TGTGCCAGCAGCCACAGACTAGTTGGGGAGACCCAGTACTTC
TRBV5-1	TRBJ1-3	few	-	CASSLVDGGNTIYF	TGCGCCAGCAGCTTGGTAGACGGAGGAAACACCATATATTTT
TRBV18	TRBJ2-3	-	-	CASSRDSTDTQYF	TGTGCCAGCTCACGGGACAGCACAGATACGCAGTATTTT
TRBV5-3	TRBJ2-7	once	TRBD2	CARSSDTPTSGRAWVHEQYF	TGTGCCAGAAGCTCAGATACCCCGACTAGCGGGAGGGCCTGGGTCCACGAGCAGTACTTC
TRBV27	TRBJ2-5	-	TRBD1	CASSPRGQAQETQYF	TGTGCCAGCAGTCCCCGGGGACAGGCCCAAGAGACCCAGTACTTC
TRBV5-1	TRBJ1-3	-	-	CASSLEASIGNTIYF	TGCGCCAGCAGCTTGGAGGCAAGTATCGGAAACACCATATATTTT
TRBV15	TRBJ1-2	-	-	CATSRAANYGYTF	TGTGCCACCAGCAGGGCAGCTAACTATGGCTACACCTTC
TRBV29-1	TRBJ2-3	-	-	CSATYQSQSTDTQYF	TGCAGCGCCACATACCAGAGCCAAAGCACAGATACGCAGTATTTT
TRBV5-1	TRBJ1-2	-	TRBD1	CASSPPDRGEGYTF	TGCGCCAGCAGCCCACCGGACAGGGGAGAAGGCTACACCTTC
TRBV28	TRBJ2-3	-	-	CASSFRDWFSTDTQYF	TGTGCCAGCAGTTTCCGGGACTGGTTTAGCACAGATACGCAGTATTTT
TRBV27	TRBJ2-2	-	-	CASSLSSAQAVNTGELFF	TGTGCCAGCAGTTTATCCTCGGCTCAGGCAGTGAACACCGGGGAGCTGTTTTTT
TRBV5-1	TRBJ1-1	-	-	CASSLAGGSSEAFF	TGCGCCAGCAGCTTGGCCGGGGGATCCTCTGAAGCTTTCTTT
TRBV9	TRBJ2-2	-	-	CASSVEGSPSGSGELFF	TGTGCCAGCAGCGTAGAGGGTAGCCCGTCGGGGAGCGGGGAGCTGTTTTTT
TRBV5-1	TRBJ1-1	few	-	CASSLSVNTEAFF	TGCGCCAGCAGCTTGTCAGTGAACACTGAAGCTTTCTTT